These T cell receptor beta chains were read from a single sample in a study of cytomegalovirus exposure and HLA in healthy donors. Clones were read by immunoSEQ multiplex PCR, and TCRdb kept only the in-frame ones, dropping some. This sample yields around 150,000 clones, of which 70% to 85% are seen a single time; roughly 1.4% belongs to the top ten. The sample consisted of PBMCs. Receptor source: a man under 40 in good health and CMV-seropositive. CDR3s include the opening cysteine and the closing phenylalanine or tryptophan. The order of the fields is J gene, D gene, clone size, V gene, CDR3 DNA, CDR3 protein. D genes are given only for firm matches. The size of a clone is reported for some rows only, either as once, few or many, or as a class for expanded clones.

J gene: TRBJ2-3
D gene: TRBD2
clone size: -
V gene: TRBV29-1
CDR3 DNA: TGCAGCGTTGAAGACGCGGGGGGACCTAGCACAGATACGCAGTATTTT
CDR3 protein: CSVEDAGGPSTDTQYF

J gene: TRBJ1-2
D gene: -
clone size: -
V gene: TRBV28
CDR3 DNA: TGTGCCAGCATCCCGCGGACAGTAGACTATGGCTACACCTTC
CDR3 protein: CASIPRTVDYGYTF

J gene: TRBJ2-3
D gene: -
clone size: -
V gene: TRBV15
CDR3 DNA: TGTGCCACCAGCAGAGATAAGGATAGCGGCAGGGGCACAGATACGCAGTATTTT
CDR3 protein: CATSRDKDSGRGTDTQYF

J gene: TRBJ2-5
D gene: -
clone size: -
V gene: TRBV11-3
CDR3 DNA: TGTGCCAGCAGCCCTAACGGGGCGGGGGAGACCCAGTACTTC
CDR3 protein: CASSPNGAGETQYF

J gene: TRBJ2-7
D gene: -
clone size: -
V gene: TRBV19
CDR3 DNA: TGTGCCAGTAGTAGCCAGACAGGATCCTACGAGCAGTACTTC
CDR3 protein: CASSSQTGSYEQYF

J gene: TRBJ2-1
D gene: -
clone size: -
V gene: TRBV25-1
CDR3 DNA: TGTGCCAGCAGAAAAGGAGATGAGCAGTTCTTC
CDR3 protein: CASRKGDEQFF

J gene: TRBJ2-7
D gene: TRBD1
clone size: -
V gene: TRBV28
CDR3 DNA: TGTGCCAGCAGTTTAACAGGGGCGGGCTACGAGCAGTACTTC
CDR3 protein: CASSLTGAGYEQYF

J gene: TRBJ2-7
D gene: -
clone size: -
V gene: TRBV6-1
CDR3 DNA: TGTGCCAGCAGTGACCAACCACAGGGATCCCCCTACGAGCAGTACTTC
CDR3 protein: CASSDQPQGSPYEQYF

J gene: TRBJ2-3
D gene: TRBD2
clone size: -
V gene: TRBV7-2
CDR3 DNA: TGTGCCAGCAGGTTAGCGGGAGGCACAGATACGCAGTATTTT
CDR3 protein: CASRLAGGTDTQYF

J gene: TRBJ1-5
D gene: -
clone size: -
V gene: TRBV19
CDR3 DNA: TGTGCCAGTAGTGCGTCAACGGGGGGCAATCAGCCCCAGCATTTT
CDR3 protein: CASSASTGGNQPQHF

J gene: TRBJ2-3
D gene: TRBD1
clone size: -
V gene: TRBV7-9
CDR3 DNA: TGTGCCAGCAGCTTGGACAGGGGAGATACGCAGTATTTT
CDR3 protein: CASSLDRGDTQYF

J gene: TRBJ2-4
D gene: TRBD2
clone size: -
V gene: TRBV6-5
CDR3 DNA: TGTGCCAGCAGTTACAGCGGGACCCTAGCCAAAAACATTCAGTACTTC
CDR3 protein: CASSYSGTLAKNIQYF

J gene: TRBJ2-1
D gene: TRBD2
clone size: once
V gene: TRBV6-1
CDR3 DNA: TGTGCCAGCAGTGTCCTCGCCGCTAGCGGGGTAGGTGAGCAGTTCTTC
CDR3 protein: CASSVLAASGVGEQFF

J gene: TRBJ2-1
D gene: TRBD2
clone size: -
V gene: TRBV5-1
CDR3 DNA: TGCGCCAGCAGCTTATCTGCTAGCGGGGGACAGTTCTTC
CDR3 protein: CASSLSASGGQFF

J gene: TRBJ1-1
D gene: -
clone size: few
V gene: TRBV5-1
CDR3 DNA: TGCGCCAGCAGCTTTAGTGGGGCGAACACTGAAGCTTTCTTT
CDR3 protein: CASSFSGANTEAFF

J gene: TRBJ2-7
D gene: TRBD2
clone size: -
V gene: TRBV7-9
CDR3 DNA: TGTGCCAGCAGCCGTAATATCCTAGCGGGGGGTACGAGGGAGCAGTACTTC
CDR3 protein: CASSRNILAGGTREQYF

J gene: TRBJ1-3
D gene: -
clone size: few
V gene: TRBV11-2
CDR3 DNA: TGTGCCAGCAGCTTACCGGGTCAGCGAAACACCATATATTTT
CDR3 protein: CASSLPGQRNTIYF

J gene: TRBJ1-6
D gene: -
clone size: once
V gene: TRBV27
CDR3 DNA: TGTGCCAGCAGTGTCGACAGGTATAATTCACCCCTCCACTTT
CDR3 protein: CASSVDRYNSPLHF

J gene: TRBJ2-2
D gene: -
clone size: -
V gene: TRBV18
CDR3 DNA: TGTGCCAGCTCACCACGCGGGACGACGAACACCGGGGAGCTGTTTTTT
CDR3 protein: CASSPRGTTNTGELFF

J gene: TRBJ2-3
D gene: TRBD2
clone size: -
V gene: TRBV7-3
CDR3 DNA: TGTGCCAGCAGCTCTAAAGCGGGGGGTTACACAGATACGCAGTATTTT
CDR3 protein: CASSSKAGGYTDTQYF

J gene: TRBJ2-5
D gene: TRBD2
clone size: -
V gene: TRBV7-8
CDR3 DNA: TGTGCCAGCAGCCTCGGCGGGCTAGCGGGGGTACAGGAGACCCAGTACTTC
CDR3 protein: CASSLGGLAGVQETQYF

J gene: TRBJ1-1
D gene: -
clone size: -
V gene: TRBV18
CDR3 DNA: TGTGCCAGCTCCCCCCAGGGGTTGAACACTGAAGCTTTCTTT
CDR3 protein: CASSPQGLNTEAFF

J gene: TRBJ2-7
D gene: -
clone size: once
V gene: TRBV14
CDR3 DNA: TGTGCCAGCAGCCAAGCCAATCTATGGAGCTACGAGCAGTACTTC
CDR3 protein: CASSQANLWSYEQYF

J gene: TRBJ2-7
D gene: TRBD2
clone size: -
V gene: TRBV10-2
CDR3 DNA: TGCGCCAGCATCCCGAATCCGGGACTAGCGGGGGAGTACGAGCAGTACTTC
CDR3 protein: CASIPNPGLAGEYEQYF

J gene: TRBJ1-6
D gene: TRBD1
clone size: -
V gene: TRBV18
CDR3 DNA: TGTGCCAGCCCACCCGACAGGGGTTCACCCCTCCACTTT
CDR3 protein: CASPPDRGSPLHF

J gene: TRBJ2-7
D gene: TRBD1
clone size: -
V gene: TRBV18
CDR3 DNA: TGTGCCAGCTCACCTAACGGACAGGGGAACTCCTACGAGCAGTACTTC
CDR3 protein: CASSPNGQGNSYEQYF

J gene: TRBJ2-4
D gene: TRBD2
clone size: -
V gene: TRBV15
CDR3 DNA: TGTGCCACCAGCGAGGGGATGCGGCGGACTAGCGGGGTAAATAAAAACATTCAGTACTTC
CDR3 protein: CATSEGMRRTSGVNKNIQYF

J gene: TRBJ1-1
D gene: TRBD1
clone size: -
V gene: TRBV15
CDR3 DNA: TGTGCCACCAGCATTGGGACAGGGATCGGTGAAGCTTTCTTT
CDR3 protein: CATSIGTGIGEAFF

J gene: TRBJ1-5
D gene: -
clone size: -
V gene: TRBV6-6
CDR3 DNA: TGTGCCAGCAGTAACGCGGGGGGGAGTCAGCCCCAGCATTTT
CDR3 protein: CASSNAGGSQPQHF

J gene: TRBJ2-1
D gene: TRBD2
clone size: -
V gene: TRBV30
CDR3 DNA: TGTGCCTGGAGCCAGCGGGAGCCGGGGGATGAGCAGTTCTTC
CDR3 protein: CAWSQREPGDEQFF

J gene: TRBJ2-7
D gene: -
clone size: few
V gene: TRBV27
CDR3 DNA: TGTGCCAGGAGCGGACGCTACGAGCAGTACTTC
CDR3 protein: CARSGRYEQYF

J gene: TRBJ2-7
D gene: -
clone size: once
V gene: TRBV27
CDR3 DNA: TGTGCCAGCAGGGCCGGCGGGTTTAAGGCCTACGAGCAGTACTTC
CDR3 protein: CASRAGGFKAYEQYF

J gene: TRBJ1-1
D gene: -
clone size: few
V gene: TRBV18
CDR3 DNA: TGTGCCAGCTCAGCCATAGCCGTGAACACTGAAGCTTTCTTT
CDR3 protein: CASSAIAVNTEAFF

J gene: TRBJ2-3
D gene: TRBD2
clone size: -
V gene: TRBV6-1
CDR3 DNA: TGTGCCAGCAGGGGATGGGGGGGAGCCACAGATACGCAGTATTTT
CDR3 protein: CASRGWGGATDTQYF

J gene: TRBJ2-5
D gene: -
clone size: -
V gene: TRBV7-2
CDR3 DNA: TGTGCCAGCAGCTCGTCTAGGGAGACCCAGTACTTC
CDR3 protein: CASSSSRETQYF

J gene: TRBJ1-2
D gene: -
clone size: -
V gene: TRBV12-5
CDR3 DNA: TGTGCTAGTGGTCCCTCGGCCCCCCTAGATGGCTACACCTTC
CDR3 protein: CASGPSAPLDGYTF

J gene: TRBJ1-2
D gene: TRBD1
clone size: -
V gene: TRBV29-1
CDR3 DNA: TGCAGCGTTGGGGACAGCAGTTACTATGGCTACACCTTC
CDR3 protein: CSVGDSSYYGYTF

J gene: TRBJ2-3
D gene: -
clone size: once
V gene: TRBV4-1
CDR3 DNA: TGCGCCAGCAGCCATAGAGGGCGTAGCACAGATACGCAGTATTTT
CDR3 protein: CASSHRGRSTDTQYF

J gene: TRBJ1-2
D gene: TRBD1
clone size: -
V gene: TRBV5-1
CDR3 DNA: TGCGCCAGCAGCGAAACAGGGGGGTTCGGCTACACCTTC
CDR3 protein: CASSETGGFGYTF

J gene: TRBJ2-5
D gene: TRBD2
clone size: few
V gene: TRBV19
CDR3 DNA: TGTGCCAGTACTGGTAGCGGGGGACAAGAGACCCAGTACTTC
CDR3 protein: CASTGSGGQETQYF

J gene: TRBJ2-7
D gene: TRBD1
clone size: -
V gene: TRBV18
CDR3 DNA: TGTGCCAGCTCACCAGGACAGGGAAACGAGCAGTACTTC
CDR3 protein: CASSPGQGNEQYF

J gene: TRBJ1-2
D gene: TRBD1
clone size: once
V gene: TRBV28
CDR3 DNA: TGTGCCAGCAGGGGGGGGACAGGGAGTCGGAGCTACACCTTC
CDR3 protein: CASRGGTGSRSYTF

J gene: TRBJ1-5
D gene: -
clone size: -
V gene: TRBV27
CDR3 DNA: TGTGCCAGCAGTTTGGGGGGTGGGTGGCAGCCCCAGCATTTT
CDR3 protein: CASSLGGGWQPQHF

J gene: TRBJ1-2
D gene: TRBD1
clone size: -
V gene: TRBV27
CDR3 DNA: TGTGCCAGCAGTTTGAGGGGGCCCAACCAGGATGGCTACACCTTC
CDR3 protein: CASSLRGPNQDGYTF

J gene: TRBJ2-3
D gene: -
clone size: -
V gene: TRBV5-6
CDR3 DNA: TGTGCCAGCAGCTTGGCCTCTTTAGCGACCACAGATACGCAGTATTTT
CDR3 protein: CASSLASLATTDTQYF